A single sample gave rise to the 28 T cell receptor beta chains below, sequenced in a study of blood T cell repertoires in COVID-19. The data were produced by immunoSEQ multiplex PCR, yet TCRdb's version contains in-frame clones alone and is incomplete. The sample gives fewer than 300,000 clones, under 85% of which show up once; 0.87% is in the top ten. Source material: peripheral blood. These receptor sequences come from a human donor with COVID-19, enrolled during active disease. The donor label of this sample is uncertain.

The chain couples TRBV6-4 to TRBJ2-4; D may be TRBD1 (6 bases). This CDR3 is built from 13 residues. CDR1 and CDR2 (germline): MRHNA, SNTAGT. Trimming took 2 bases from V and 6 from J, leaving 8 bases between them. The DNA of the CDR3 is TGTGCCAGCAGTGACGCCAGGGGAAACATTCAGTACTTC. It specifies CASSDARGNIQYF.

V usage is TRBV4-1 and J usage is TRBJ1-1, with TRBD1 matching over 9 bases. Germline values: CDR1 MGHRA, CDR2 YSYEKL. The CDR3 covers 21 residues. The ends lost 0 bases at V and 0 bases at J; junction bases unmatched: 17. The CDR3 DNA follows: TGCGCCAGCAGCCAAGAAGAAATCTTCCCGGGACAGGGAAGGATGAACACTGAAGCTTTCTTT. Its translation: CASSQEEIFPGQGRMNTEAFF.

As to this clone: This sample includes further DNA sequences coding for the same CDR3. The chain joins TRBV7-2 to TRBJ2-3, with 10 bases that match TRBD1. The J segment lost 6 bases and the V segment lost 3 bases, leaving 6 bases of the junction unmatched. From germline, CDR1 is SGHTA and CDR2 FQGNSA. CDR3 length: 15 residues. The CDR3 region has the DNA TGTGCCAGCAGCTTGGGGGGGACAGGGGCCGATACGCAGTATTTT. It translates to CASSLGGTGADTQYF.

As DNA, the CDR3 is TGTGCCAGCAGTTCCTCCGGGACTTCACCACCAGAGACCCAGTACTTC. It encodes CASSSSGTSPPETQYF. This rearrangement joins TRBV27 to TRBJ2-5; maybe TRBD2 (6 bases). Germline V gene data show CDR1 as MNHEY and CDR2 as SMNVEV (reference sequence). The CDR3 length is 16 residues. With 4 bases removed from V and 4 bases from J, the gap between germline ends came to 19 bases.

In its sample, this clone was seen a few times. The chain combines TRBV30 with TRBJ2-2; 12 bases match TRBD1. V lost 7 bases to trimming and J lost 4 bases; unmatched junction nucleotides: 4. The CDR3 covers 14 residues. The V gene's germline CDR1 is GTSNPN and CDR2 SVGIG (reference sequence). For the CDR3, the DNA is TGTGCCTACGGGACAGGGGGCGGCACCGGGGAGCTGTTTTTT. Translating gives CAYGTGGGTGELFF.

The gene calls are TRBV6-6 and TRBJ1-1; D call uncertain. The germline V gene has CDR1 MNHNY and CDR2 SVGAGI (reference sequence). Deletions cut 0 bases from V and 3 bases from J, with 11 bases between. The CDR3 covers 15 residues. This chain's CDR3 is CASSYSAGTDTEAFF. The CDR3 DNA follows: TGTGCCAGCAGTTACTCGGCGGGCACCGACACTGAAGCTTTCTTT.

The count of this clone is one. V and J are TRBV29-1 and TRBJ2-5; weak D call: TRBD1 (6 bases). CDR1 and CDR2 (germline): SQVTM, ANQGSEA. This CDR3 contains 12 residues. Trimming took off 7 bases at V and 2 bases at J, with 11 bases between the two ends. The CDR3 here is CSGYRVQETQYF. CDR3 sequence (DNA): TGCAGCGGTTACAGGGTGCAAGAGACCCAGTACTTC.

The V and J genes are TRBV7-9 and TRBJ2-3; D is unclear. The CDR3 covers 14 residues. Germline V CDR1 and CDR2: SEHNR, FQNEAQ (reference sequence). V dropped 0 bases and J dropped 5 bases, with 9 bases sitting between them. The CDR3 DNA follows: TGTGCCAGCAGCTTAGCATCGCAGGAAGATACGCAGTATTTT. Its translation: CASSLASQEDTQYF.

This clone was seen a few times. CDR3 in DNA: TGTGCCAGCAGCCCGGGGGGTCGGCATGGCTACACCTTC. It yields the protein CASSPGGRHGYTF. The rearrangement joins TRBV5-4 to TRBJ1-2; maybe TRBD1 (5 bases). The CDR3 is 13 amino acids. The V gene lost 4 bases and the J gene lost 6 bases, with 13 bases spanning the gap. The V gene's germline CDR1 is SGHNT and CDR2 YYREEE (reference sequence).

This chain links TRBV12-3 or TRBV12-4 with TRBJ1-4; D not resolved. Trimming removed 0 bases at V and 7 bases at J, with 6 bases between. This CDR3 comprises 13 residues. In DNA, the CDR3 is TGTGCCAGCAGTTTAGCTTTCGGTGAAAAACTGTTTTTT. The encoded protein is CASSLAFGEKLFF.

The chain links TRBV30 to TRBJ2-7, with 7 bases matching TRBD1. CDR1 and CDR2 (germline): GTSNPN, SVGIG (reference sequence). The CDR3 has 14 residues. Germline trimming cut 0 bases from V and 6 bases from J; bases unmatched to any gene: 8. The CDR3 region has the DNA TGTGCCTGGAGTGTACTTACAGGGGTAGGCGAGCAGTACTTC. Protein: CAWSVLTGVGEQYF. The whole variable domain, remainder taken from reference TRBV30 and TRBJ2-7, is SQTIHQWPATLVQPVGSPLSLECTVEGTSNPNLYWYRQAAGRGLQLLFYSVGIGQISSEVPQNLSASRPQDRQFILSSKKLLLSDSGFYLCAWSVLTGVGEQYFGPGTRLTVT.

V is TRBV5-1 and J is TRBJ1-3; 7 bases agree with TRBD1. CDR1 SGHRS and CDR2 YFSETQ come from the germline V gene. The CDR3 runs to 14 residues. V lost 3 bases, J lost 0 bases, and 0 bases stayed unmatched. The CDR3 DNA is TGCGCCAGCAGCTGGGACAGCTCTGGAAACACCATATATTTT. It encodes CASSWDSSGNTIYF.

The DNA for the CDR3 is TGCAGCGTTGGGGGACAGGGGGCTGGGACTGAAGCTTTCTTT. Its protein product is CSVGGQGAGTEAFF. This chain joins TRBV29-1 and TRBJ1-1; 12 bases are shared with TRBD1. Germline values: CDR1 SQVTM, CDR2 ANQGSEA. J was trimmed by 5 bases and V by 4 bases; bases with no gene match: 5. This CDR3 spans 14 amino acids.

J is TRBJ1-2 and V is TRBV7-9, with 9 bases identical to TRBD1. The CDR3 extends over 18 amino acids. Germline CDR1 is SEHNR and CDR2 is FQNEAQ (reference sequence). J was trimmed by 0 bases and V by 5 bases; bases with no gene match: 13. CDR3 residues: CASSARGGQGLANYGYTF. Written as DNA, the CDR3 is TGTGCCAGCAGCGCCCGAGGGGGACAGGGACTAGCTAACTATGGCTACACCTTC.

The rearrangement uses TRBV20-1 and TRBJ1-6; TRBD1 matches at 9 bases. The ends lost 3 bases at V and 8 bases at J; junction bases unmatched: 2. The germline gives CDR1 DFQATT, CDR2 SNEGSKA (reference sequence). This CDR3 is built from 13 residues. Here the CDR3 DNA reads TGCAGTGCTAGTGGGGACAGGGATTCACCCCTCCACTTT. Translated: CSASGDRDSPLHF.

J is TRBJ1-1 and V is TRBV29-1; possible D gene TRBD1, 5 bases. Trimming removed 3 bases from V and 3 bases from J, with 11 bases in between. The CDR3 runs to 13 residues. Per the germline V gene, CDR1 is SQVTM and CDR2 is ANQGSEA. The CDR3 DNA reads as TGCAGCGTTGAGGGGGGGGGATACACTGAAGCTTTCTTT. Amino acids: CSVEGGGYTEAFF. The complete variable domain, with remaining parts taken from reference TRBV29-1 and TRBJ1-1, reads SAVISQKPSRDICQRGTSLTIQCQVDSQVTMMFWYRQQPGQSLTLIATANQGSEATYESGFVIDKFPISRPNLTFSTLTVSNMSPEDSSIYLCSVEGGGYTEAFFGQGTRLTVV.

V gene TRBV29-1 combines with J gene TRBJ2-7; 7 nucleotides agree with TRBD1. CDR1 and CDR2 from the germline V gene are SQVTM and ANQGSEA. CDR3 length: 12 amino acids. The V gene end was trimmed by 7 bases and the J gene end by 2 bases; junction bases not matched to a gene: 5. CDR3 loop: CSARDSTYEQYF. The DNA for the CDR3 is TGCAGCGCCCGGGACAGTACCTACGAGCAGTACTTC.

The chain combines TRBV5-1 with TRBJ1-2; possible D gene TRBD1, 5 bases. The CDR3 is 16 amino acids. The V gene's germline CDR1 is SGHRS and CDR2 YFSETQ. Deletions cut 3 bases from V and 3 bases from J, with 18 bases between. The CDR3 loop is CASSSGGSLKDYGYTF. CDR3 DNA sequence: TGCGCCAGCAGCTCCGGGGGATCTTTGAAAGACTATGGCTACACCTTC. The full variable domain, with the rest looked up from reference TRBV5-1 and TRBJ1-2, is KAGVTQTPRYLIKTRGQQVTLSCSPISGHRSVSWYQQTPGQGLQFLFEYFSETQRNKGNFPGRFSGRQFSNSRSEMNVSTLELGDSALYLCASSSGGSLKDYGYTFGSGTRLTVV.

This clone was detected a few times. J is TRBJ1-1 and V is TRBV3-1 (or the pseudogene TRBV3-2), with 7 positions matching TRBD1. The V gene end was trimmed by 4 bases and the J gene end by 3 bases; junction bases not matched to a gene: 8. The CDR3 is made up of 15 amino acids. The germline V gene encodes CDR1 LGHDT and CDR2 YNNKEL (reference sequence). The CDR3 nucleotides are TGTGCCAGCAGCCCATCCGGACAGGTAGACACTGAAGCTTTCTTT. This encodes CASSPSGQVDTEAFF.

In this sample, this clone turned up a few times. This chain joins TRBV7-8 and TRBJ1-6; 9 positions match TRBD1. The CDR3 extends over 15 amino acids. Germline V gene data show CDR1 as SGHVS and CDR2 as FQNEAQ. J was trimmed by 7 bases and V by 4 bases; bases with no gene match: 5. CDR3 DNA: TGTGCCAGCAGCTCAGCAGACAGGGGGAATTCACCCCTCCACTTT. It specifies CASSSADRGNSPLHF. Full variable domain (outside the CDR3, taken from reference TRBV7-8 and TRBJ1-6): GAGVSQSPRYKVAKRGQDVALRCDPISGHVSLFWYQQALGQGPEFLTYFQNEAQLDKSGLPSDRFFAERPEGSVSTLKIQRTQQEDSAVYLCASSSADRGNSPLHFGNGTRLTVT.

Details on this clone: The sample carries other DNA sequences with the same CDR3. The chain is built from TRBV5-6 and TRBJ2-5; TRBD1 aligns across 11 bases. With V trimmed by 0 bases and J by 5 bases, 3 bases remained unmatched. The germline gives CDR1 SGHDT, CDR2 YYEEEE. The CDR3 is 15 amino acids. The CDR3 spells CASSLGTGGSETQYF. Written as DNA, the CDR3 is TGTGCCAGCAGCTTGGGGACAGGGGGCTCGGAGACCCAGTACTTC.

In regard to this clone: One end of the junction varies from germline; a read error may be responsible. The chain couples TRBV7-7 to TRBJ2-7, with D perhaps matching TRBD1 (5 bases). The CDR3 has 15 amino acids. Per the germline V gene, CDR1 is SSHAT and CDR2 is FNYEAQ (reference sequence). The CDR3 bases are TGTGCTAGCAGCTTAGGCACAGGAGAGATTTACGAGCAGTACTTC. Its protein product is CASSLGTGEIYEQYF.

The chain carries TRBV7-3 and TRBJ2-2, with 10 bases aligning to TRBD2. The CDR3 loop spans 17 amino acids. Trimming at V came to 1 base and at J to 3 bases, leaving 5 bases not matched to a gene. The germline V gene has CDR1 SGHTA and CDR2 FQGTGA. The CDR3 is CASSLNPGTSDTGELFF. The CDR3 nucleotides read TGTGCCAGCAGCTTAAACCCCGGGACTAGCGACACCGGGGAGCTGTTTTTT.

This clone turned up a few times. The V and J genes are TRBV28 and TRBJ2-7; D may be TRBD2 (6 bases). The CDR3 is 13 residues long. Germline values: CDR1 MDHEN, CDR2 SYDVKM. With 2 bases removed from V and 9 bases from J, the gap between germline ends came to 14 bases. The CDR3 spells CASSLAGRIRQYF. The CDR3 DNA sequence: TGTGCCAGCAGTTTAGCAGGGAGGATACGGCAGTACTTC. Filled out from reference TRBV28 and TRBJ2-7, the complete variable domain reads DVKVTQSSRYLVKRTGEKVFLECVQDMDHENMFWYRQDPGLGLRLIYFSYDVKMKEKGDIPEGYSVSREKKERFSLILESASTNQTSMYLCASSLAGRIRQYFGPGTRLTVT.

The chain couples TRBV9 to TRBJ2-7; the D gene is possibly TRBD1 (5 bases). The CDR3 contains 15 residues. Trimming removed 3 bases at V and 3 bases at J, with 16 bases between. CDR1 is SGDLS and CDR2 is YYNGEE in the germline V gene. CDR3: CASSAGDRTLYEQYF. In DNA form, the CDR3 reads TGTGCCAGCAGCGCCGGAGACAGAACCCTCTACGAGCAGTACTTC.

The CDR3 loop reads CASSGQGKDEQFF. CDR3 DNA sequence: TGTGCCAGTAGTGGACAGGGTAAAGATGAGCAGTTCTTC. The rearrangement links TRBV19 to TRBJ2-1; 8 nucleotides agree with TRBD1. CDR1 and CDR2 from the germline V gene are LNHDA and SQIVND (reference sequence). Trimming took 5 bases from V and 8 from J; bases not matched to a gene: 5. This CDR3 is 13 amino acids long.

Here the CDR3 DNA reads TGCAGTGCTAGTACTAGCGGGACCCCCTACAATGAGCAGTTCTTC. The encoded protein is CSASTSGTPYNEQFF. The V and J genes are TRBV20-1 and TRBJ2-1, with TRBD2 matching over 10 bases. Per germline, CDR1 DFQATT and CDR2 SNEGSKA (reference sequence). V gave up 3 bases and J gave up 2 bases; unmatched junction bases: 4. CDR3 length equals 15 residues.

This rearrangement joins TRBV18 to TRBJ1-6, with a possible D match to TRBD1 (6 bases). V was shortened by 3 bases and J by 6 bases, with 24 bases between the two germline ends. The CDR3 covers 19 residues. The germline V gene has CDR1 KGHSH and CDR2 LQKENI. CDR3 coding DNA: TGTGCCAGCTCACCCATCCTGTTTCCGACAGGAGATGGTAATTCACCCCTCCACTTT. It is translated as CASSPILFPTGDGNSPLHF.